Below, 27 T cell receptor beta chains from the same sample are listed, as sequenced in a study of blood T cell repertoires in COVID-19. Only in-frame clones appear in the TCRdb table, and some are missing; sequencing was by immunoSEQ multiplex PCR. The repertoire has 40,000 to 50,000 clones, around nine tenths of them found once; the top ten carry around 3.7%. Sequenced input: peripheral blood. The receptors shown here come from a human donor in a cohort sampled during active COVID-19.

This clone is classed as large. The chain joins TRBV5-5 to TRBJ1-4; D unclear. Germline V gives CDR1 SGHKS, CDR2 YYEKEE (reference sequence). V gave up 7 bases and J gave up 7 bases, with 8 bases separating them. The CDR3 consists of 11 residues. CDR3 DNA sequence: TGTGCCAGCTTCGGAGGTGAAAAACTGTTTTTT. Translation: CASFGGEKLFF.

The chain is built from TRBV7-5 and TRBJ2-6; the table's D call of TRBD1 was not tested on the DNA. TRBV7-5 is an annotated pseudogene. CDR3 length: 17 residues. The CDR3 DNA reads as TGTGCCAGAACCTGTCCGTGTAGACAAAGTCGGGCCAACGTCCTGACTTTC. Its translation: CARTCPCRQSRANVLTF.

The chain couples TRBV28 to TRBJ2-5; TRBD2 matches at 16 bases. The CDR3 totals 17 residues. With 8 bases clipped from V and 5 bases from J, the junction kept 11 bases outside the gene matches. In germline, CDR1 is MDHEN, CDR2 SYDVKM. CDR3 loop: CASASGLAGGLGETQYF. The DNA for the CDR3 is TGTGCCAGCGCCTCGGGACTAGCGGGAGGGCTAGGGGAGACCCAGTACTTC.

The V and J genes are TRBV3-1 (or the pseudogene TRBV3-2) and TRBJ2-7, with TRBD2 identical over 9 bases. Looked up from germline, CDR1 is LGHDT and CDR2 is YNNKEL (reference sequence). This CDR3 is 15 amino acids long. The trim removed 1 base at V and 0 bases at J, leaving 1 base unmatched. Written as DNA, the CDR3 is TGTGCCAGCAGCCAAGGGACTAGCGTCTCCTACGAGCAGTACTTC. This sequence encodes CASSQGTSVSYEQYF.

The chain uses TRBV18 and TRBJ2-7; 10 bases line up with TRBD2. Germline V CDR1 and CDR2: KGHSH, LQKENI. This CDR3 comprises 18 residues. The V gene end was trimmed by 3 bases and the J gene end by 7 bases; junction bases not matched to a gene: 18. CDR3 sequence reads: CASSPTVGSGRALREQYF. In DNA, the CDR3 is TGTGCCAGCTCACCTACCGTCGGAAGCGGGAGGGCCCTAAGAGAGCAGTACTTC.

The chain combines TRBV5-4 with TRBJ2-7; 11 bases are shared with TRBD1. Trimming removed 0 bases from V and 3 bases from J; junction bases left unmatched: 8. CDR1 and CDR2 from the germline V gene are SGHNT and YYREEE (reference sequence). The CDR3 has 17 residues. CDR3 protein: CASSLGGGQGGFYEQYV. CDR3 DNA sequence: TGTGCCAGCAGCTTGGGTGGGGGACAGGGGGGTTTCTACGAGCAGTACGTC.

The chain recombines TRBV15 with TRBJ2-7; 7 bases are shared with TRBD1. Germline loops: CDR1 LNHNV, CDR2 YYDKDF (reference sequence). The CDR3 has 16 residues. The junction had 10 bases not matched to a gene; V was cut back by 2 bases and J by 3 bases. This CDR3 is CATSRTRTGEVYEQYV. The CDR3 nucleotides are TGTGCCACCAGCAGAACGAGGACAGGAGAGGTCTACGAGCAGTACGTC.

This clone was counted once. This chain links TRBV20-1 with TRBJ1-1; D is undetermined. CDR1 is DFQATT and CDR2 is SNEGSKA in the germline V gene (reference sequence). V gave up 1 base and J gave up 6 bases, with 3 bases separating them. This CDR3 has 10 amino acids. CDR3 loop: CSARVSEAFF. DNA for the CDR3: TGCAGTGCTAGAGTATCTGAAGCTTTCTTT.

The rearrangement links TRBV7-2 to TRBJ1-5; D perhaps matches TRBD1 (5 bases). Germline V gene lookup returns CDR1 SGHTA and CDR2 FQGNSA. Deletions cut 5 bases from V and 1 base from J, with 9 bases between. The CDR3 runs 14 residues. Here the CDR3 reads CASSTRQSNQPQHF. The CDR3 DNA is TGTGCCAGCAGCACCCGACAGAGCAATCAGCCCCAGCATTTT. The full variable domain, in which reference TRBV7-2 and TRBJ1-5 provide the parts outside the CDR3, is GAGVSQSPSNKVTEKGKDVELRCDPISGHTALYWYRQSLGQGLEFLIYFQGNSAPDKSGLPSDRFSAERTGGSVSTLTIQRTQQEDSAVYLCASSTRQSNQPQHFGDGTRLSIL.

The CDR3 DNA reads TGTGCCAGCAGTCCACGATTTAGGACAGCCGAAGCTTTCTTT. This translates into CASSPRFRTAEAFF. The rearrangement links TRBV28 to TRBJ1-1, with a weak D call TRBD1 (6 bases). The CDR3 consists of 14 residues. Looked up from germline, CDR1 is MDHEN and CDR2 is SYDVKM. The V end lost 5 bases, the J end lost 8 bases, and 18 bases lay between the germline ends.

V usage is TRBV4-1 and J usage is TRBJ2-7; 12 bases align to TRBD2. After removal of 6 bases from V and 1 base from J, the junction contained 19 bases not matched to a gene. The V gene's germline CDR1 is MGHRA and CDR2 YSYEKL. This CDR3 is built from 20 residues. Here the CDR3 reads CASSKVAGGGLAGQSYEQYF. The CDR3 DNA sequence: TGCGCCAGCAGTAAAGTCGCGGGAGGTGGACTAGCGGGACAGTCCTACGAGCAGTACTTC.

This clone came up a few times. This sequence joins TRBV28 and TRBJ2-7; TRBD2 matches at 11 bases. Per the germline V gene, CDR1 is MDHEN and CDR2 is SYDVKM. The V segment lost 5 bases and the J segment 3 bases; nucleotides outside the gene matches: 6. The CDR3 length is 15 residues. Here the CDR3 reads CASSLPGTSGYEQYF. The CDR3 nucleotides are TGTGCCAGCAGTCTCCCCGGGACTAGCGGCTACGAGCAGTACTTC.

This chain links TRBV3-1 (or the pseudogene TRBV3-2) with TRBJ1-1, with 8 nucleotides matching TRBD1. V was clipped by 4 bases and J by 5 bases; unmatched bases: 6. CDR3 size: 14 residues. Germline V gene sequence: CDR1 LGHDT, CDR2 YNNKEL (reference sequence). The CDR3 coding sequence is TGTGCCAGCAGCCTAACGACAGGGGTTACTGAAGCTTTCTTT. This codes for CASSLTTGVTEAFF.

The V and J genes are TRBV29-1 and TRBJ2-3; 7 positions agree with TRBD2. The germline CDR1 and CDR2 sequences are SQVTM and ANQGSEA. The trim removed 4 bases at V and 9 bases at J, leaving 7 bases unmatched. The CDR3 contains 12 residues. CDR3 sequence: CSVVRGRGTQYF. CDR3 coding DNA: TGCAGCGTTGTTAGAGGGCGGGGGACGCAGTATTTT.

The J gene is TRBJ2-7, the V gene TRBV19, with no clear D. V was clipped by 5 bases and J by 1 base, with 3 bases between them. The germline gives CDR1 LNHDA, CDR2 SQIVND (reference sequence). CDR3 size: 11 residues. CDR3 sequence (DNA): TGTGCCAGTAGTTCGTCCTACGAGCAGTACTTC. Translated: CASSSSYEQYF.

The chain has TRBV4-1 and TRBJ1-1, with D tentatively TRBD1 (6 bases). In germline, CDR1 is MGHRA, CDR2 YSYEKL. The CDR3 loop spans 14 amino acids. Trimming took 1 base from V and 5 from J, leaving 11 bases between them. Written as DNA, the CDR3 is TGCGCCAGCAGCCAAGGAGGGGGATGGACTGAAGCTTTCTTT. It specifies CASSQGGGWTEAFF.

V is TRBV4-1 and J is TRBJ2-3; 8 positions agree with TRBD2. Germline-derived CDR1 and CDR2 are MGHRA and YSYEKL. Trimming cost V 5 bases and J 1 base; bases outside gene matches: 8. The CDR3 consists of 16 residues. CDR3 sequence: CASSGRSGRGTDTQYF. The DNA for the CDR3 is TGCGCCAGCAGCGGTAGAAGCGGGAGAGGCACAGATACGCAGTATTTT.

V gene TRBV5-4 combines with J gene TRBJ1-6; D might be TRBD1 (6 bases). This CDR3 is built from 16 residues. The germline gives CDR1 SGHNT, CDR2 YYREEE (reference sequence). Trimming pared 1 base from V and 4 bases from J, leaving 12 bases between. CDR3 region: CASSLRGASYNSPLHF. CDR3 sequence (DNA): TGTGCCAGCAGCTTGCGGGGGGCCTCATATAATTCACCCCTCCACTTT.

The rearrangement links TRBV27 to TRBJ2-7; 7 positions match TRBD1. The germline gives CDR1 MNHEY, CDR2 SMNVEV (reference sequence). The CDR3 length is 15 residues. V shed 5 bases and J 2 bases; nucleotides not matched to a gene: 9. The CDR3 reads CASSRGQVRTYEQYF. CDR3 bases: TGTGCCAGCAGTCGAGGACAGGTCCGGACCTACGAGCAGTACTTC.

This clone was seen only a few times. The chain recombines TRBV19 with TRBJ1-3; D ambiguous. V was cut by 3 bases and J by 2 bases, with 8 bases left in between. Germline-derived CDR1 and CDR2 are LNHDA and SQIVND (reference sequence). This CDR3 is built from 14 residues. CDR3 region: CASSIRGTGNTIYF. The CDR3 DNA is TGTGCCAGTAGTATCCGGGGAACTGGAAACACCATATATTTT.

V is TRBV19 and J is TRBJ2-7; D is uncertain. Germline values: CDR1 LNHDA, CDR2 SQIVND (reference sequence). The CDR3 runs to 14 residues. V shed 0 bases and J shed 0 bases, with 6 bases lying between them. The CDR3 spells CASSIDHSSYEQYF. CDR3 in DNA: TGTGCCAGTAGTATAGATCACAGCTCCTACGAGCAGTACTTC.

The chain uses TRBV7-2 and TRBJ2-7, with 7 bases lining up with TRBD2. V trimming: 1 base; J trimming: 5 bases; junction bases outside the gene matches: 14. This CDR3 has 17 residues. Germline V gene data show CDR1 as SGHTA and CDR2 as FQGNSA. For the CDR3, the DNA is TGTGCCAGCAGCTTAGGGGAAATCAGGCTAGCGGTCAACGAGCAGTACTTC. Translated: CASSLGEIRLAVNEQYF. The complete variable domain, with remaining parts taken from reference TRBV7-2 and TRBJ2-7, reads GAGVSQSPSNKVTEKGKDVELRCDPISGHTALYWYRQSLGQGLEFLIYFQGNSAPDKSGLPSDRFSAERTGGSVSTLTIQRTQQEDSAVYLCASSLGEIRLAVNEQYFGPGTRLTVT.

The V call is TRBV2, the J call TRBJ1-2; 7 positions agree with TRBD1. Germline CDR1 reads SNHLY; CDR2 reads FYNNEI. The junction had 7 bases not matched to a gene; V was cut back by 6 bases and J by 3 bases. The CDR3 consists of 14 residues. CDR3 sequence reads: CASSQDRRDYGYTF. The DNA of the CDR3 is TGTGCCAGCAGCCAGGACAGGAGGGACTATGGCTACACCTTC. The full variable domain, rest sourced from reference TRBV2 and TRBJ1-2, is EPEVTQTPSHQVTQMGQEVILRCVPISNHLYFYWYRQILGQKVEFLVSFYNNEISEKSEIFDDQFSVERPDGSNFTLKIRSTKLEDSAMYFCASSQDRRDYGYTFGSGTRLTVV.

The rearrangement joins TRBV13 to TRBJ2-7, with 7 bases that match TRBD2. CDR1 is PRHDT, CDR2 FYEKMQ, per germline (reference sequence). The ends lost 2 bases at V and 4 bases at J; junction bases unmatched: 8. This CDR3 is built from 15 residues. The CDR3 DNA sequence: TGTGCCAGCAGCTTAAGTGCTAGCGGCCCTTACGAGCAGTACTTC. Protein product: CASSLSASGPYEQYF.

The chain has TRBV24-1 and TRBJ2-5; tentative D call: TRBD2 (6 bases). Trimming removed 4 bases from V and 5 bases from J, with 19 bases in between. Germline values: CDR1 KGHDR, CDR2 SFDVKD. The CDR3 runs to 16 residues. The CDR3 DNA sequence: TGTGCCACCAGTGACCGTCGTTGGGGGGAAGAGGAGACCCAGTACTTC. This codes for CATSDRRWGEEETQYF.

CDR3 coding DNA: TGTGCCATCAGTGAAGGGACTAGCGGTTCGAGTTACGAGCAGTACGTC. Protein sequence: CAISEGTSGSSYEQYV. The chain joins TRBV10-3 to TRBJ2-7; TRBD2 matches at 11 bases. Germline-derived CDR1 and CDR2 are ENHRY and SYGVKD. V was pared by 3 bases and J by 4 bases, with 8 bases of the junction left unmatched. The CDR3 contains 16 residues.

This chain uses TRBV9 with TRBJ1-1, with D maybe TRBD1 (6 bases). Germline CDR1 and CDR2: SGDLS and YYNGEE. V lost 3 bases and J lost 0, with 12 bases in between. CDR3 length equals 15 residues. CDR3 sequence: CASSAAGHLNTEAFF. As DNA, the CDR3 is TGTGCCAGCAGCGCAGCGGGACACCTGAACACTGAAGCTTTCTTT.